This TCR beta chain was sequenced for a study of multiple sclerosis patients with progressive multifocal leukoencephalopathy. Study at large: Multiple sclerosis patients on natalizumab who never developed PML served as longitudinally sampled controls.

Each PCR contained spiked synthetic TR CDR3 controls spanning every V-J pairing. Profiling relied on immunoSEQ multiplex PCR, and the TCRdb table lists in-frame clones only, not all of them. The sample holds about 30,000 clones, roughly 92% seen once. The germline gives CDR1 MNHEY, CDR2 SMNVEV (reference sequence). The CDR3 sequence is 16 residues long. The V gene lost 4 bases and the J gene lost 0 bases, with 13 bases spanning the gap. Comments on this clone: Its antigen remains unidentified.

Whole-study findings and limits: At PML onset, no shared TRBV or TRBJ gene usage was seen.

This sample's time point: before natalizumab initiation. The T0 samples predate the first natalizumab infusion. This chain links TRBV27 with TRBJ2-4, with a possible D match to TRBD1 (6 bases). This clonotype was obtained from a young man with multiple sclerosis. Sequencing used PBMCs. The CDR3 loop reads CASSYGTLVAKNIQYF. CDR3 coding DNA: TGTGCCAGCAGTTACGGGACACTGGTAGCCAAAAACATTCAGTACTTC.